This TCR beta chain is from a study of T cells after yellow fever vaccination. Study overall: Those fractions that held only low numbers of cells were prepared using the SMART-Seq v4 Ultra Low Input RNA kit.

This clonotype showed up just a few times. A process of 5'RACE template switching, which added a universal primer site and UMIs, was used to make TCR cDNA. TCRdb independently ran MiXCR on the 5' RACE reads; one entry per CDR3 protein. The sample holds under 550,000 distinct CDR3 sequences, about a fifth seen once. Trimming shortened V by 8 bases and J by 8 bases, and 19 bases separated the two germline ends. The CDR3 loop spans 15 amino acids. CDR1 ENHRY and CDR2 SYGVKD come from the germline V gene. This chain connects TRBV10-3 to TRBJ2-6, with D tentatively TRBD2 (7 bases). Material: PBMCs, obtained roughly 20 days after the first yellow fever vaccination. This TCR derives from a man aged 18 to 30 who received the YFV17D yellow fever vaccine. CDR3 sequence reads: CAIHGGQGMPNVLTF. In nucleotides, the CDR3 is TGTGCCATCCACGGGGGGCAGGGGATGCCCAACGTCCTGACTTTC.